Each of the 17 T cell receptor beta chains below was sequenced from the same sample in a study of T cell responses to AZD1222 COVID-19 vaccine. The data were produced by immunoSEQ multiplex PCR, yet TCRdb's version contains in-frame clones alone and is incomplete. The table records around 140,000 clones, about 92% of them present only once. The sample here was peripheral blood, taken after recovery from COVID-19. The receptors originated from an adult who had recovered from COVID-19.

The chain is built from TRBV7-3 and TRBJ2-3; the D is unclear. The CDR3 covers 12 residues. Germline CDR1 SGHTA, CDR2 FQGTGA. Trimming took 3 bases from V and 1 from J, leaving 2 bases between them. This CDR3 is CASSFGTDTQYF. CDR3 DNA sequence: TGTGCCAGCAGCTTCGGCACAGATACGCAGTATTTT.

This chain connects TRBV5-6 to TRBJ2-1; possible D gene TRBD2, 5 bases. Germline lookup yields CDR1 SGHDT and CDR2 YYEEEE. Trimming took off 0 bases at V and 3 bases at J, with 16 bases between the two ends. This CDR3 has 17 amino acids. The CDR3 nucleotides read TGTGCCAGCAGCTTGGCCTTGGCTAGCTGGGTCTACAATGAGCAGTTCTTC. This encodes CASSLALASWVYNEQFF.

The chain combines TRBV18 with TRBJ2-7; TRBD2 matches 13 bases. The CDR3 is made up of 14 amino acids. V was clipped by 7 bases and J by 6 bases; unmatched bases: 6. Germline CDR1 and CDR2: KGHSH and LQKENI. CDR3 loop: CASYTGLAGTEQYF. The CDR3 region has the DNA TGTGCCAGCTATACGGGACTAGCGGGAACCGAGCAGTACTTC.

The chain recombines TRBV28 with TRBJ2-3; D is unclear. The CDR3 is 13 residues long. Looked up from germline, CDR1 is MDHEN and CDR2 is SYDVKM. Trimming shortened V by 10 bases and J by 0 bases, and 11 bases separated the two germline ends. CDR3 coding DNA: TGTGCCACCGGCCGGTCGAGCACAGATACGCAGTATTTT. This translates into CATGRSSTDTQYF.

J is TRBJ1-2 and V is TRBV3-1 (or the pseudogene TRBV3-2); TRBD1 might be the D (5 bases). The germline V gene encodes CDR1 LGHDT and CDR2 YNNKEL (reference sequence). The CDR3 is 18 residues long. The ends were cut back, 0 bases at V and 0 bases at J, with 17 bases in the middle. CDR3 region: CASSQDPLSGVPNYGYTF. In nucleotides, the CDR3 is TGTGCCAGCAGCCAAGACCCCTTGTCGGGGGTACCTAACTATGGCTACACCTTC.

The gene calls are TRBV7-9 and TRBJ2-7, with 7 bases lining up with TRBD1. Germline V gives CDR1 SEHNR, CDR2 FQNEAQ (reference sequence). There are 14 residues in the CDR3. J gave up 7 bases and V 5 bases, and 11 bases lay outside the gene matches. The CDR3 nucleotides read TGTGCCAGCAGCACGGGGACAGCCTGGTGGGAGCAGTACTTC. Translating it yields CASSTGTAWWEQYF. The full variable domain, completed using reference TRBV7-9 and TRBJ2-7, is DTGVSQNPRHKITKRGQNVTFRCDPISEHNRLYWYRQTLGQGPEFLTYFQNEAQLEKSRLLSDRFSAERPKGSFSTLEIQRTEQGDSAMYLCASSTGTAWWEQYFGPGTRLTVT.

The CDR3 loop reads CASSTPRGQENNEQFF. The CDR3 bases are TGTGCCAGTAGTACCCCCCGCGGACAGGAAAACAATGAGCAGTTCTTC. V is TRBV19 and J is TRBJ2-1, with 7 bases that match TRBD1. The J segment lost 5 bases and the V segment lost 4 bases, leaving 11 bases of the junction unmatched. Germline CDR1 LNHDA, CDR2 SQIVND (reference sequence). The CDR3 has 16 residues.

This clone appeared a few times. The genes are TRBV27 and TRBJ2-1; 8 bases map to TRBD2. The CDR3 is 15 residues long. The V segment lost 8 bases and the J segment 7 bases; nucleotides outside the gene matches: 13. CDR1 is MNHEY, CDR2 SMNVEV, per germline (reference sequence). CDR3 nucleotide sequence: TGTGCCAGCGCGCCCGGGGCGGGAGGAGGGAATGAGCAGTTCTTC. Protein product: CASAPGAGGGNEQFF.

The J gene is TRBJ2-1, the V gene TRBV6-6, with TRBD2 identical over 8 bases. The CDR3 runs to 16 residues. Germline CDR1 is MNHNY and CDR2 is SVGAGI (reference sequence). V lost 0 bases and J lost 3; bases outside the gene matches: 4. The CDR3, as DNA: TGTGCCAGCAGTTACTCGTTAGCGGGAAACTACAATGAGCAGTTCTTC. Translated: CASSYSLAGNYNEQFF.

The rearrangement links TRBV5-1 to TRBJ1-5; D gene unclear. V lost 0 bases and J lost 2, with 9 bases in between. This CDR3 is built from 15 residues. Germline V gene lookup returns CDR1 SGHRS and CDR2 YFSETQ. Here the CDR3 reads CASSLDDPGNQPQHF. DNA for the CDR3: TGCGCCAGCAGCTTGGACGATCCGGGCAATCAGCCCCAGCATTTT.

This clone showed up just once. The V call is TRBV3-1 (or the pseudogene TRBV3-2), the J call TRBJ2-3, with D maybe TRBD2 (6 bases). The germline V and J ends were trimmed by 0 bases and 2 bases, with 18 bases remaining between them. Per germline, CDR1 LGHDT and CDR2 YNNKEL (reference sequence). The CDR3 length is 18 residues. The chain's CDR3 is CASSQDPWEAVSTDTQYF. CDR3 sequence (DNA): TGTGCCAGCAGCCAAGATCCTTGGGAGGCGGTATCCACAGATACGCAGTATTTT.

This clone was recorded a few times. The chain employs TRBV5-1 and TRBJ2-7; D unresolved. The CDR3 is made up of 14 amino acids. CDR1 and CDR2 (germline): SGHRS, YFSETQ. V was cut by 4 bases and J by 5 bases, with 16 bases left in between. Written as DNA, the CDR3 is TGCGCCAGCAGCCTATTAGACGGTAACAACGAGCAGTACTTC. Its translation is CASSLLDGNNEQYF.

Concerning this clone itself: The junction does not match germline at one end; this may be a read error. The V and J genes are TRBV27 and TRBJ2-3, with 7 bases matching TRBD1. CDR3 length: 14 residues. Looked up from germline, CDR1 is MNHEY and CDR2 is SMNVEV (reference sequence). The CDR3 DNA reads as TGTGCCAGCAGTACGAGACAGGGAAAAGATACGCAGTGTTTT. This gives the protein CASSTRQGKDTQCF.

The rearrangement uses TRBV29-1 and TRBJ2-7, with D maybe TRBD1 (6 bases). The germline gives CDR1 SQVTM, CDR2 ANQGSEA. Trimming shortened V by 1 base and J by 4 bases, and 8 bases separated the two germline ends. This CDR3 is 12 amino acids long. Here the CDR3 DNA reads TGCAGCGTTGAAGGGACAGATTACGAGCAGTACTTC. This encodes CSVEGTDYEQYF.

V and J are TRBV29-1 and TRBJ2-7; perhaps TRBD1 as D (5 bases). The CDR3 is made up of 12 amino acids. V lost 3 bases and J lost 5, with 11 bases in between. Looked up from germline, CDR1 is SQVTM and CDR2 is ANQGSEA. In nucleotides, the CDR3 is TGCAGCGTTGACCAGGGTCAGAACGAGCAGTACTTC. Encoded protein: CSVDQGQNEQYF.

CDR3 amino acids: CASSGQTANSPLHF. CDR3 nucleotide sequence: TGTGCCAGCAGTGGGCAGACAGCGAATTCACCCCTCCACTTT. The chain couples TRBV2 to TRBJ1-6; the D gene is possibly TRBD1 (5 bases). The CDR3 loop spans 14 amino acids. The germline CDR1 and CDR2 sequences are SNHLY and FYNNEI. Trimming left V 4 bases short and J 7 bases short, with 11 bases between.

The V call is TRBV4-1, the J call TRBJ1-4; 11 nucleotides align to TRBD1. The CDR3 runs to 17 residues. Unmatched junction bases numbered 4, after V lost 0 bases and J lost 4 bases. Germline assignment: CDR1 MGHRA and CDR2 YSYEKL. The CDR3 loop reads CASSQEGQGAGNEKLFF. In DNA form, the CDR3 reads TGCGCCAGCAGCCAAGAAGGACAGGGGGCTGGTAATGAAAAACTGTTTTTT.